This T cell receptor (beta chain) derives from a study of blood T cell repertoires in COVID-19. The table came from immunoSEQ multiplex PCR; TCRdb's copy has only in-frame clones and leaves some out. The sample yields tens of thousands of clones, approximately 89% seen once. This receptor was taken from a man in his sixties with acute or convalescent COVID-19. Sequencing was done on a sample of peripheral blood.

CDR3 nucleotides: TGTGCCAGCAGCCCCACAGGATTAATCGCCACTGAAGCTTTCTTT. Translating gives CASSPTGLIATEAFF. This rearrangement joins TRBV7-6 to TRBJ1-1; possibly TRBD1 for D (5 bases). Per germline, CDR1 SGHVS and CDR2 FNYEAQ. The CDR3 is made up of 15 amino acids. V lost 5 bases to trimming and J lost 4 bases, with 17 bases between them. The variable domain in full, completed from reference TRBV7-6 and TRBJ1-1, reads GAGVSQSPRYKVTKRGQDVALRCDPISGHVSLYWYRQALGQGPEFLTYFNYEAQQDKSGLPNDRFSAERPEGSISTLTIQRTEQRDSAMYRCASSPTGLIATEAFFGQGTRLTVV.